The 14 T cell receptor beta chains below come from one sample, sequenced in a study of T cell repertoires in cytomegalovirus infection. From the reads, TCRdb called clonotypes with MiXCR, one entry per CDR3 protein. The table records around 900,000 distinct CDR3 sequences, 31% of them present only once. No antigen has been identified for these receptors. Sequencing was performed on cultured CD8+ T cells from PBMCs, taken from culture after CMV antigen stimulation. Receptor source: a human donor in good health (CMV status not recorded). Some clones in this sample may be carry-over from other donors' samples.

The rearrangement joins TRBV20-1 to TRBJ2-7; no reliable D call. CDR3 length equals 12 residues. Trimming took 6 bases from V and 1 from J, leaving 10 bases between them. Germline CDR1 is DFQATT and CDR2 is SNEGSKA (reference sequence). CDR3 loop: CSASKGSYEQYF. CDR3 bases: TGCAGTGCCTCGAAAGGGTCCTACGAGCAGTACTTC.

V is TRBV25-1 and J is TRBJ1-2; TRBD1 is a possible D gene (5 bases). The CDR3 has 14 residues. V lost 5 bases and J lost 2, with 12 bases in between. Germline-derived CDR1 and CDR2 are MGHDK and SYGVNS. CDR3 in amino acids: CASSQGASNYGYTF. The DNA of the CDR3 is TGTGCCAGCAGTCAAGGGGCCTCGAACTATGGCTACACCTTC.

About this clonotype itself: A much larger clone is a single base away; this may be a read error. The chain links TRBV7-3 to TRBJ2-1; 11 bases align to TRBD2. The CDR3 sequence is 15 residues long. V shed 3 bases, J shed 8 bases, and the junction held 6 bases outside the gene matches. Per the germline V gene, CDR1 is SGHTA and CDR2 is FQGTGA. In DNA, the CDR3 is TGTGCCAGCAGCTTTAGCGGGGGGGCCAGGGATGAGCAGTTCTTC. Protein sequence: CASSFSGGARDEQFF. Full variable domain (missing parts from reference TRBV7-3 and TRBJ2-1): GAGVSQTPSNKVTEKGKYVELRCDPISGHTALYWYRQSLGQGPEFLIYFQGTGAADDSGLPNDRFFAVRPEGSVSTLKIQRTERGDSAVYLCASSFSGGARDEQFFGPGTRLTVL.

This clonotype has more than one count but fewer than ten. The chain recombines TRBV6-6 with TRBJ2-7, with D possibly being TRBD2 (6 bases). The CDR3 is 15 residues long. From germline, CDR1 is MNHNY and CDR2 SVGAGI (reference sequence). Trimming pared 0 bases from V and 2 bases from J, leaving 11 bases between. For the CDR3, the DNA is TGTGCCAGCAGTTACTCCTTGGGAGGAGCCTACGAGCAGTACGTC. The encoded protein is CASSYSLGGAYEQYV.

This clonotype was seen a handful of times. CDR3 protein: CASSRLSDRFSYNEQFF. DNA of the CDR3: TGTGCCAGCAGTCGACTCTCCGACAGATTCTCCTACAATGAGCAGTTCTTC. The chain recombines TRBV6-1 with TRBJ2-1, with D perhaps TRBD1 (5 bases). The length of the CDR3 is 17 residues. CDR1 is MNHNS, CDR2 SASEGT, per germline. Trimming removed 5 bases from V and 0 bases from J, with 17 bases in between.

This clonotype was recorded many times. This sequence joins TRBV11-2 and TRBJ2-5, with 10 bases matching TRBD2. Germline V gene data show CDR1 as SGHAT and CDR2 as FQNNGV. The CDR3 consists of 14 residues. The V and J ends lost 6 bases and 1 base, in that order; junction bases with no gene match: 2. In DNA, the CDR3 is TGTGCCAGCAGACTAGCGGGGCTCCAAGAGACCCAGTACTTC. It yields the protein CASRLAGLQETQYF.

The V call is TRBV7-2, the J call TRBJ2-3; 8 positions match TRBD2. This CDR3 comprises 18 residues. V gave up 1 base and J gave up 8 bases; unmatched junction bases: 17. Germline assignment: CDR1 SGHTA and CDR2 FQGNSA. This CDR3 is CASSLEFQSGGTSGTQYF. The CDR3 nucleotides read TGTGCCAGCAGCTTAGAGTTTCAATCGGGGGGGACATCAGGTACGCAGTATTTT.

This clonotype was detected only a few times. The chain joins TRBV15 to TRBJ2-1, with D possibly being TRBD1 (5 bases). V was pared by 0 bases and J by 6 bases, with 15 bases between. In germline, CDR1 is LNHNV, CDR2 YYDKDF (reference sequence). The CDR3 runs 16 residues. Here the CDR3 reads CATSRDGQSLGNEQFF. DNA for the CDR3: TGTGCCACCAGCAGAGATGGACAATCCCTGGGCAATGAGCAGTTCTTC.

This clonotype has more than one count but fewer than ten. The chain uses TRBV7-9 and TRBJ1-2; 7 bases fit TRBD1. Germline V gives CDR1 SEHNR, CDR2 FQNEAQ (reference sequence). The ends lost 4 bases at V and 8 bases at J; junction bases unmatched: 4. This CDR3 contains 12 residues. The CDR3 sequence is CASSYTGDGYTF. In DNA, the CDR3 is TGTGCCAGCAGCTATACAGGGGACGGCTACACCTTC.

This clonotype showed up just a few times. The rearrangement uses TRBV2 and TRBJ2-1, with D possibly matching TRBD2 (5 bases). The CDR3 extends over 11 amino acids. Trimming took off 7 bases at V and 6 bases at J, with 7 bases between the two ends. Germline V gives CDR1 SNHLY, CDR2 FYNNEI. The CDR3 reads CASIRGNEQFF. CDR3 in DNA: TGTGCCAGCATTCGGGGCAATGAGCAGTTCTTC.

This clonotype has at least ten counts. The CDR3 here is CASSPGTGGAGQPQHF. The CDR3 DNA reads as TGTGCCAGCAGCCCAGGGACAGGGGGCGCAGGGCAGCCCCAGCATTTT. The chain recombines TRBV7-2 with TRBJ1-5; TRBD1 aligns across 12 bases. J was trimmed by 7 bases and V by 5 bases; bases with no gene match: 9. Germline V lookup: CDR1 SGHTA, CDR2 FQGNSA. This CDR3 region has 16 residues.

V gene TRBV10-3 combines with J gene TRBJ1-1; TRBD1 matches at 8 bases. J gave up 1 base and V 5 bases, and 0 bases lay outside the gene matches. The CDR3 runs to 13 residues. CDR1 is ENHRY, CDR2 SYGVKD, per germline. CDR3 sequence reads: CAISTGGNTEAFF. The CDR3, as DNA: TGTGCCATCAGTACAGGGGGGAACACTGAAGCTTTCTTT.

V gene TRBV20-1 combines with J gene TRBJ1-4; unclear D gene. The CDR3 loop spans 14 amino acids. V gave up 6 bases and J gave up 0 bases, with 11 bases separating them. CDR1 and CDR2 (germline): DFQATT, SNEGSKA (reference sequence). CDR3 sequence reads: CSAEASATNEKLFF. The CDR3 DNA sequence: TGCAGTGCGGAGGCGTCAGCAACTAATGAAAAACTGTTTTTT.

This clonotype occurred many times. DNA of the CDR3: TGTGCCAGCCGACAGGGGGCAAACACCGGGGAGCTGTTTTTT. This gives the protein CASRQGANTGELFF. The chain recombines TRBV6-1 with TRBJ2-2; 10 positions agree with TRBD1. CDR1 MNHNS and CDR2 SASEGT come from the germline V gene. The J segment lost 2 bases and the V segment lost 8 bases, leaving 2 bases of the junction unmatched. The CDR3 has 14 amino acids.